Given below is one T cell receptor beta chain in context. V lost 8 bases, J lost 5 bases, and 15 bases lay in between. The length of the CDR3 is 13 residues. Germline V lookup: CDR1 LNHDA, CDR2 SQIVND (reference sequence). The sample is drawn from a study of blood T cell repertoires in COVID-19. In the original workflow: Nucleated cell counts were estimated from reference gene primer amplification. TCRdb's copy holds only in-frame clones and misses some; the assay was immunoSEQ multiplex PCR. V, J and clone size are those of that table, while D and trimming were read from the DNA. The sample yields about 260,000 clones, about 86% seen once.

This sequence was found in a man aged 25 to 45 with active or convalescent COVID-19. This sequence joins TRBV19 and TRBJ1-1, with D perhaps TRBD1 (5 bases). Sequencing input: peripheral blood. Here the CDR3 DNA reads TGTGCCAGTTCTAGAGTAGGGGTGACTGAAGCTTTCTTT. It encodes CASSRVGVTEAFF.